This T cell receptor (beta chain) was obtained from a study of blood T cell repertoires in COVID-19. Study summary: In each case, the material was cDNA or gDNA derived from T cells, B-cell-depleted T cells, or PBMCs.

Clones were sequenced by immunoSEQ multiplex PCR, and TCRdb holds only the in-frame ones, with some missing. The sample comprises 100,000 to 150,000 clones, approximately 81% of which are singletons, and 30% to 45% rests with the top ten. Specimen: peripheral blood. The TCR sequence derives from a middle-aged man with active or convalescent COVID-19.

DNA for the CDR3: TGTGCCAGCAGTTTCCGACAGAGCCCCCCCATGAATACGCAGTATTTT. It is translated as CASSFRQSPPMNTQYF. The chain is built from TRBV6-5 and TRBJ2-3, with D tentatively TRBD1 (5 bases). Trimming removed 4 bases from V and 7 bases from J, with 21 bases in between. The CDR3 covers 16 residues. Germline CDR1 MNHEY, CDR2 SVGAGI.